Below are 2 T cell receptor beta chains sequenced from a single sample in a study of long-term antiretroviral therapy in people with HIV. Sequencing relied on immunoSEQ assay v3.0, run at survey level. Method: immunoSEQ multiplex PCR; TCRdb's copy keeps in-frame clones and lacks some. This table has around 13,000 clones, 60% to 80% appearing once. Sequenced here: unsorted PBMCs, sampled 0.5 years before starting antiretroviral therapy. Receptors were obtained from a woman aged 40 to 50 with HIV.

The V and J genes are TRBV20-1 and TRBJ1-1; no reliable D call. CDR1 is DFQATT and CDR2 is SNEGSKA in the germline V gene (reference sequence). This CDR3 has 11 amino acids. Trimming left V 4 bases short and J 1 base short, with 4 bases between. This CDR3 is CSAKPNTEAFF. DNA for the CDR3: TGCAGTGCTAAACCGAACACTGAAGCTTTCTTT.

This clone was counted only a few times. The J gene is TRBJ2-3, the V gene TRBV9; no definite D call. The V end was cut by 3 bases, the J end by 4 bases, with 18 bases between. The CDR3 contains 16 residues. CDR1 is SGDLS and CDR2 is YYNGEE in the germline V gene. The CDR3 sequence is CASSAYATHKPDTQYF. In nucleotides, the CDR3 is TGTGCCAGCAGCGCTTACGCCACTCACAAGCCAGATACGCAGTATTTT.